Listed below are T cell receptor beta chains from one sample, sequenced in a study of human T cells and chemical hapten exposure. TCRdb fed the RACE reads into MiXCR, producing one record per CDR3 protein. The sample has 85,000 to 100,000 distinct CDR3 sequences; 9.5% to 11% are singletons. The sequencing here drew on whole blood, taken in connection with sensitization to the hapten diphenylcyclopropenone (DPC). The receptors derive from a man in his forties with alopecia areata. Some clones in this sample may be carry-over from other donors' samples. Each CDR3 is given with its conserved first and last residue. A D gene is named only where the DNA matches it firmly. Not all rows give a size; the values are once, few, many and, for expanded clones, a class.

j_call v_call d_call clone_size cdr3_nt cdr3_aa
TRBJ2-1 TRBV27 - - TGTGCCAGCAGTTTACTCCCTCGACAGGCCTACAATGAGCAGTTCTTC CASSLLPRQAYNEQFF
TRBJ2-5 TRBV6-6 - few TGTGCCAGCAACCCCAGGGGGGGGGAGACCCAGTACTTC CASNPRGGETQYF
TRBJ2-5 TRBV7-6 - - TGTGCCAGCAGCCCATCTAGGGTCCAAGAGACCCAGTACTTC CASSPSRVQETQYF
TRBJ2-3 TRBV6-5 TRBD2 - TGTGCCAGCAGTTCCCTTACCAAGCGGGAGGGCTCAGATACGCAGTATTTT CASSSLTKREGSDTQYF
TRBJ2-7 TRBV4-2 - many TGTGCCAGCAGCCAATCCCCACCGGCCGATTCCTACGAGCAGTACTTC CASSQSPPADSYEQYF
TRBJ2-1 TRBV28 TRBD1 - TGTGCCAGCAGGAAGTCAGGGGGCCTGGGGTACAATGAGCAGTTCTTC CASRKSGGLGYNEQFF
TRBJ1-5 TRBV4-1 TRBD1 few TGCGCCAGCAGCCTCTTTCCAGGGGGCGTCCCCGCCCAGCCCCAGCATTTT CASSLFPGGVPAQPQHF
TRBJ2-1 TRBV3-1 - many TGTGCCAGCAGCCCCAGTGTGGGGTACAATGAGCAGTTCTTC CASSPSVGYNEQFF
TRBJ2-1 TRBV24-1 - few TGTGCCACCTCTGCATACAATGAGCAGTTCTTC CATSAYNEQFF
TRBJ1-3 TRBV19 - few TGTGCCAGTAGTTTGATACCGGGGGTGATTGGAAACACCATATATTTT CASSLIPGVIGNTIYF
TRBJ1-2 TRBV3-1 - - TGTGCCAGCAGCCGCCTGGGACGGGTCGAAGATGGCTACACCTTC CASSRLGRVEDGYTF
TRBJ2-1 TRBV6-5 - few TGTGCCAGCAGAATCTCGGGGGCGCGTAATGAGCAGTTCTTC CASRISGARNEQFF
TRBJ1-5 TRBV2 - few TGTGCCAGCAGTTCTACTGATCCCAATCAGCCCCAGCATTTT CASSSTDPNQPQHF
TRBJ2-3 TRBV9 - few TGTGCCAGCAGCCCTACTCGTCCGGGACCGACAACTACAGATACGCAGTATTTT CASSPTRPGPTTTDTQYF
TRBJ1-5 TRBV2 - - TGTGCCAGCAGTGACGACAGTAATCAGCCCCAGCATTTT CASSDDSNQPQHF
TRBJ1-2 TRBV12-3/TRBV12-4 TRBD1 many TGTGCCAGCAGTTCTAGGACAGGGGGCGGATATGGCTACACCTTC CASSSRTGGGYGYTF
TRBJ1-1 TRBV4-1 - many TGCGCCAGCAGCCTCCAGGGAACTGAAGCTTTCTTT CASSLQGTEAFF
TRBJ2-1 TRBV5-1 TRBD2 - TGCGCCAGCTTTATTACCGGGACTAGCGGGAGGGTCAGCTACAATGAGCAGTTCTTC CASFITGTSGRVSYNEQFF
TRBJ1-1 TRBV7-9 - many TGTGCCAGCAGCTCCCCGACCCAGAACACTGAAGCTTTCTTT CASSSPTQNTEAFF
TRBJ2-3 TRBV25-1 - - TGTGCCAGCAGTGAATCCTTCGGGTATAGCACAGATACGCAGTATTTT CASSESFGYSTDTQYF
TRBJ1-1 TRBV5-4 - - TGTGCCAGCAGCCCTGACCGGAAAGGGACTGAAGCTTTCTTT CASSPDRKGTEAFF
TRBJ2-5 TRBV5-1 - few TGCGCCAGCAGGTTGGGGGGTGCGTACCAAGAGACCCAGTACTTC CASRLGGAYQETQYF
TRBJ2-3 TRBV6-5 - few TGTGCCAGCAGTTATCCGGGGGATCCGACAGATACGCAGTATTTT CASSYPGDPTDTQYF
TRBJ2-1 TRBV21-1 - - TGTGCCAGCAGCAAAGTTCCGGGACTAGCGGGAGGGCCTGACAATGAGCAGTTCTTC CASSKVPGLAGGPDNEQFF
TRBJ2-4 TRBV20-1 TRBD2 many TGCAGTGCTAGAGAGCGGGGGATAGCCAAAAACATTCAGTACTTC CSARERGIAKNIQYF
TRBJ2-3 TRBV2 - - TGTGCCAGCAGGGACAGACCAGATACGCAGTATTTT CASRDRPDTQYF
TRBJ2-5 TRBV12-3/TRBV12-4 TRBD1 - TGTGCCAGCAGCAACAGGGGTGGTTTTGGTGAGACCCAGTACTTC CASSNRGGFGETQYF
TRBJ2-3 TRBV28 TRBD1 many TGTGCCAGCAGTTTGTCGACAGGGTTGGCAGATACGCAGTATTTT CASSLSTGLADTQYF
TRBJ2-5 TRBV6-6 - - TGTGCCAGCAGTTACGTAGAAGAGACCCAGTACTTC CASSYVEETQYF
TRBJ1-4 TRBV20-1 - many TGCAGTGCCCTAGGACATTGGGGGGTCACTAATGAAAAACTGTTTTTT CSALGHWGVTNEKLFF
TRBJ2-4 TRBV7-2 - many TGTGCCAGCAGCTTAGACGCCCCGGGACCGGGGTCCAAAAACATTCAGTACTTC CASSLDAPGPGSKNIQYF
TRBJ2-5 TRBV20-1 - few TGCAGTGCTAGGGGCGCGGACCGGGATCGGACCCAGTACTTC CSARGADRDRTQYF
TRBJ1-2 TRBV10-3 TRBD1 many TGTGCCATCAGTGAGTCGATTGGGACAGCTAACTATGGCTACACCTTC CAISESIGTANYGYTF
TRBJ2-3 TRBV6-5 TRBD2 - TGTGCCAGCAGCCCTACGGGGGGGCTAGCGCTTACAGATACGCAGTATTTT CASSPTGGLALTDTQYF
TRBJ2-5 TRBV7-9 - many TGTGCCAGCAGCTTAGCCAGGGAACAAGAGACCCAGTACTTC CASSLAREQETQYF
TRBJ2-1 TRBV27 - few TGTGCCAGCAGTCCCCCTGGACGCCTGAGCTCCTACAATGAGCAGTTCTTC CASSPPGRLSSYNEQFF
TRBJ1-2 TRBV12-3/TRBV12-4 - - TGTGCCAGCAGTTTGTCGAGAACAGGCCCTAAAAGCTACACCTTC CASSLSRTGPKSYTF
TRBJ1-1 TRBV12-3/TRBV12-4 - once TGTGCCAGCAGTTTTGGCAGGTATGACACTGAAGCTTTCTTT CASSFGRYDTEAFF
TRBJ2-7 TRBV28 TRBD2 - TGTGCCAGCAGGACGGCGGGACTAGCGGGGCCCTACGAGCAGTACTTC CASRTAGLAGPYEQYF
TRBJ1-6 TRBV5-1 - many TGCGCCAGCAGCTTGCGGGTGGCGGAACCTAATTCACCCCTCCACTTT CASSLRVAEPNSPLHF
TRBJ2-1 TRBV24-1 - few TGTGCCACCAGTGATTTGGTGGGGAACGAGGTGGAGCAGTTCTTC CATSDLVGNEVEQFF
TRBJ1-6 TRBV2 TRBD1 many TGTGCCAGCAGACAGGGGGTGCCCGGAGGGTTCTCCTATAATTCACCCCTCCACTTT CASRQGVPGGFSYNSPLHF
TRBJ2-7 TRBV7-9 - few TGTGCCAGCAGCCCACCAGGGCGGGACGAGCAGTACTTC CASSPPGRDEQYF
TRBJ1-1 TRBV7-9 TRBD1 once TGTGCCAGCAGCTCAGCCGGACAGGGGGGAACGGGGACTGAAGCTTTCTTT CASSSAGQGGTGTEAFF
TRBJ2-7 TRBV7-2 - - TGTGCCAGCAGAAAAACCTACGAGCAGTACTTC CASRKTYEQYF